This TCR beta chain was recorded in a study of T cell responses to AZD1222 COVID-19 vaccine. In its sample, this clone was seen once. The antigen remains unidentified. This CDR3 has 15 residues. V lost 5 bases and J 0 bases, leaving 11 bases between the germline ends. Per the germline V gene, CDR1 is MNHNY and CDR2 is SVGAGI (reference sequence). TCRdb's table, derived via immunoSEQ multiplex PCR, lists solely in-frame clones and lacks some. This sample carries some 150,000 clones, approximately 90% of them seen once, and the ten largest clones take around 2.1%. The analysis combined second doses at about 4 or about 12 weeks. Study conclusions and caveats: A mostly white British donor set with more females was recruited, and clonal diversity was possibly underestimated. After the peak T cell response, and only then, were repertoires sampled. At baseline, seropositivity was found in only 6 or 7 AZD1222 recipients.

This receptor was obtained from an adult who received the AZD1222 COVID-19 vaccine. J is TRBJ1-5 and V is TRBV6-6, with D possibly TRBD1 on 6 matching bases. This sample comprised peripheral blood, obtained 28 days after the second AZD1222 dose. CDR3 DNA sequence: TGTGCCAGCAGTCCACAGGGACATAGCAATCAGCCCCAGCATTTT. It translates to CASSPQGHSNQPQHF.